This T cell receptor beta chain appears in the sequencing data of a study of blood T cell repertoires in COVID-19. TCRdb keeps only in-frame clones here, not all; method: immunoSEQ multiplex PCR. Of a few hundred thousand clones in the sample, around 92% were seen once. The CDR3 spans 15 residues. V was trimmed by 3 bases and J by 2 bases, leaving 12 bases between them. The germline CDR1 and CDR2 sequences are LNHNV and YYDKDF (reference sequence). This chain uses TRBV15 with TRBJ2-3; D is ambiguous. The sample comprised peripheral blood. This TCR derives from a man aged 35 to 55 with acute or convalescent COVID-19. This CDR3 reads CATSRWAIDTDTQYF. CDR3 coding DNA: TGTGCCACCAGCAGGTGGGCCATCGACACAGATACGCAGTATTTT.